This is a list of T cell receptor beta chains from one sample in a study of shared clonotypes between healthy human individuals. The assay was immunoSEQ multiplex PCR, and TCRdb's table has in-frame clones only and misses some. The data contain fewer than 2.5 million clones, more than 85% of them singletons. Material for sequencing was naive CD4+ T cells from PBMCs. The receptor set was obtained from a man in his late teens or twenties in good health. Some clones in this sample may be carry-over from other donors' samples. Each CDR3 is given without its conserved first and last residue.

>TRBV9
ASSPHNERLAGETQY
>TRBV5-4
ASKEQGIETQY
>TRBV5-4
ASSLGLAGLSYEQY
>TRBV6-6
ASSRVVEEKQY
>TRBV5-6
ASSLVRTSGGNEQF
>TRBV27
ASSSKGQGAVTEAF
>TRBV14
ASSQVRPLLVNEQF
>TRBV27
ASSNGLHSTIY
>TRBV10-3
AIRASGRGNTGELF
>TRBV28
ASSSPPYEQY
>TRBV21-1
ASGDFPPKNIQY
>TRBV5-1
ASSLTSGSSYNEQF
>TRBV5-1
ASSRAVGGWTNEKLF
>TRBV7-9
ASSLVPGQQETQY
>TRBV5-1
ASSLDNQETQY
>TRBV18
ASSPLTGVGTEAF
>TRBV5-3
ASSSRQPTNEKLF
>TRBV5-1
ASSLESYTEAF
>TRBV29-1
SVVGVVNTEAF
>TRBV28
ASTRAGGPLGRGYT
>TRBV2
ASSEVFRASGDYEQF
>TRBV11-2
ASSLPGLGTEAF
>TRBV6-5
ASSSGAGITEAF
>TRBV7-3
ASSLNRDSGQH
>TRBV18
ASSPDTNEQF
>TRBV7-9
ASSHGLAGAGDEQF
>TRBV7-8
ASSFRSSGGYNEQF
>TRBV2
ASSATGGHQPQH
>TRBV28
ASSPVPAEAF
>TRBV6-5
ASWDRGTTGELF
>TRBV5-1
ASSLDWGTEAF
>TRBV6-6
ASREGQLNTEAF
>TRBV15
ATRGWQPMNTEAF
>TRBV6-6
ASSRGLAGTYNEQF
>TRBV2
ASGGQGYQPQH
>TRBV19
ATSPRGKETQY
>TRBV6-5
ASRRGSQRGNTIY
>TRBV21-1
ASFGETQY
>TRBV10-1
ASSEIVGTEAF
>TRBV30
AWRYSAEAF
>TRBV9
ASSVIGDSYYNEQF
>TRBV28
ASTNLPGQGLGDLETQY
>TRBV28
ASSPGLAALKPYNEQF
>TRBV18
ASSPDPSTEAF
>TRBV7-9
ASSLWLAGEETQY
>TRBV9
ASSVGGRGNEQF
>TRBV7-3
ASSASSSGTSGSTRNEQF
>TRBV14
ASSQDWFGANVLT
>TRBV7-2
ASSLGGSQVGGYT
>TRBV7-7
ASSLAEGANEQF
>TRBV7-2
ASSPSGSASGANVLT
>TRBV6-5
ASSYLDSKSVEQY
>TRBV4-1
ASSQGWREHADTQY
>TRBV19
ASSIAGAAYGYT
>TRBV19
ASSPSGVNSYEQY